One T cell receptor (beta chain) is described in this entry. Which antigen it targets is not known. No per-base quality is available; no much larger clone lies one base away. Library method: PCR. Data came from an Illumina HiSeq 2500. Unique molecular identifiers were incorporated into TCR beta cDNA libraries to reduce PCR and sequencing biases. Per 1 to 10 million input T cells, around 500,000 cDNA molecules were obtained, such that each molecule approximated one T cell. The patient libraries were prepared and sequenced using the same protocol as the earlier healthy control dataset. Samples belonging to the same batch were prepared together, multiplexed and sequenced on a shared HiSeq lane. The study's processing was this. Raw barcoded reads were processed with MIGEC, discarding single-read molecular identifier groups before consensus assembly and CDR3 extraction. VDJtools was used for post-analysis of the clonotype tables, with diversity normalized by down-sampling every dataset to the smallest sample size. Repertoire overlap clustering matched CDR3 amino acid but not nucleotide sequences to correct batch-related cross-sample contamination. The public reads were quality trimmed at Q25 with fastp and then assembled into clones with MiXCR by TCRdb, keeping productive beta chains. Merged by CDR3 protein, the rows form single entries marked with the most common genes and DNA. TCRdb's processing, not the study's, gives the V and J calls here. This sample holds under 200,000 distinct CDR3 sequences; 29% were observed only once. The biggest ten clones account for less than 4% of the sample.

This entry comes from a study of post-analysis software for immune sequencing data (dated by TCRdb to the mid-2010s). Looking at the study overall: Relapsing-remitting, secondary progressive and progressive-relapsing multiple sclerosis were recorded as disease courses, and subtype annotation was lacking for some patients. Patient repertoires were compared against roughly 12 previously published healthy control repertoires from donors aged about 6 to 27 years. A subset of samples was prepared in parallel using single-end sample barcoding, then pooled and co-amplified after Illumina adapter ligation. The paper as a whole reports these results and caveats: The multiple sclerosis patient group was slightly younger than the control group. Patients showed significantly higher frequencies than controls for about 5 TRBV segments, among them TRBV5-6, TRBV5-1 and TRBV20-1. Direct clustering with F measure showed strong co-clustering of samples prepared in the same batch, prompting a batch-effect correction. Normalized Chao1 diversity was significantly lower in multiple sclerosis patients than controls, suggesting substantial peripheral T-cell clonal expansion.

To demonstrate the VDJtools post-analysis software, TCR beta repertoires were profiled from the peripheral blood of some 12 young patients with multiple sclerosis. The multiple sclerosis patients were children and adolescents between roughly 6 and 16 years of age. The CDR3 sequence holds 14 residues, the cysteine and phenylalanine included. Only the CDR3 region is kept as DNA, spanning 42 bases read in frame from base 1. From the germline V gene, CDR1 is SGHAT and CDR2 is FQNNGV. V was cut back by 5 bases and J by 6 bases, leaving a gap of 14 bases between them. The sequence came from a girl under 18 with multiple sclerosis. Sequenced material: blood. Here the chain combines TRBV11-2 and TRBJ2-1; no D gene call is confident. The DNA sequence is TGTGCCAGCAGCCCCATCTTTGGGGTCAATGAGCAGTTCTTC. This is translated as CASSPIFGVNEQFF.